This entry concerns a single TCR beta chain. Trimming removed 5 bases from V and 2 bases from J; junction bases left unmatched: 6. Germline CDR1 and CDR2: SNHLY and FYNNEI. This CDR3 region has 17 residues. This entry comes from a study of cytomegalovirus exposure and HLA in healthy donors. PCR primers comprised 60 Vbeta and 13 Jbeta primers. The data were produced by immunoSEQ multiplex PCR, yet TCRdb's version contains in-frame clones alone and is incomplete. This table holds 120,000 to 150,000 clones, around 86% found once. Sequences were obtained from PBMCs. This TCR came from a female donor in good health and CMV-seronegative. The gene calls are TRBV2 and TRBJ2-3, with 14 bases aligning to TRBD2. The CDR3 reads CASSRGLAGGPTDTQYF. CDR3 DNA: TGTGCCAGCAGTCGTGGACTAGCGGGAGGTCCCACAGATACGCAGTATTTT.